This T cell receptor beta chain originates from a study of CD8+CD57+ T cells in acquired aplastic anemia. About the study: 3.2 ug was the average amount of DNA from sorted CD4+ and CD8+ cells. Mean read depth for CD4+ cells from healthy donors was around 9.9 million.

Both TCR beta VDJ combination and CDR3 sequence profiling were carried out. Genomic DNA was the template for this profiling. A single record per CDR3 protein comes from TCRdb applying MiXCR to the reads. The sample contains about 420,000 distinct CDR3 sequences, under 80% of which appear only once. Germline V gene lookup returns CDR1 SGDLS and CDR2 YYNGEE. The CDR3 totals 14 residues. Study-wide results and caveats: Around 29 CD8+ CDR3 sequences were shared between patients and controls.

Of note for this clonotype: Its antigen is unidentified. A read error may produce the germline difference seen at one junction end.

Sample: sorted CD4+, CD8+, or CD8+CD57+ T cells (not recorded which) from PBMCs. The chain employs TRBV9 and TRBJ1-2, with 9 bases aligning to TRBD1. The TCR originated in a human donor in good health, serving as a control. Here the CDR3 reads CASSYPGTGRYEPF. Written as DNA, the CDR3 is TGTGCCAGCAGTTACCCGGGGACAGGGCGCTACGAGCCCTTC.